This T cell receptor beta chain was recorded in a study of identical twins. Study-wide findings and caveats: The same donors were not followed; conclusions instead depended on cross-sectional statistical analysis. Excess twin sharing in beta out-of-frame sequences was weaker.

Healthy Caucasians provided all donations. TCRdb reprocessed the 5' RACE reads via MiXCR and lists one record per CDR3 protein. The top ten clones hold less than 0.35% of a sample with 1.5 million to 2 million distinct CDR3 sequences, around 29% of them seen once. Trimming removed 5 bases from V and 0 bases from J, with 8 bases in between. Germline lookup yields CDR1 DFQATT and CDR2 SNEGSKA (reference sequence). CDR3 length: 13 amino acids. A remark on this clonotype: Its antigen is currently unknown.

Sequencing was performed on cord blood. The chain has TRBV20-1 and TRBJ2-1, with D possibly being TRBD1 or TRBD2 (6 bases each). The receptor comes from a newborn girl in good health. The CDR3 region is CSAGGPSYNEQFF. In DNA, the CDR3 is TGCAGTGCTGGGGGGCCCTCCTACAATGAGCAGTTCTTC.